Listed below are T cell receptor beta chains from one sample, sequenced in a study of type 1 and type 2 diabetes patients. TCRdb reanalysed the multiplex PCR reads using MiXCR and keeps one entry per CDR3 protein. The table shows 250,000 or so distinct CDR3 sequences, with around 47% occurring only once. Sequenced input: peripheral blood mononuclear cells (PBMCs). The receptor source for this set is a man between 18 and 35 years old with type 2 diabetes. Each CDR3 is given with its conserved first and last residue. A D gene is named only where the DNA matches it firmly. Rows give clone size only sometimes, using once, few, many, or a class for an expanded clone.

d_call: .
v_call: TRBV27
j_call: TRBJ2-7
clone_size: .
cdr3_nt: TGTGCCAGCAGTGCCTGGACGGGAGCCTACGAGCAGTACTTC
cdr3_aa: CASSAWTGAYEQYF

d_call: TRBD1
v_call: TRBV4-2
j_call: TRBJ2-1
clone_size: .
cdr3_nt: TGTGCCAGCAGCTGGACAGGGATGGGCAATGAGCAGTTCTTC
cdr3_aa: CASSWTGMGNEQFF

d_call: .
v_call: TRBV10-1
j_call: TRBJ2-5
clone_size: many
cdr3_nt: TGCGCCAGCAGTGAATCGGAAGCGTCGGCCCAGTACTTC
cdr3_aa: CASSESEASAQYF

d_call: .
v_call: TRBV27
j_call: TRBJ2-7
clone_size: few
cdr3_nt: TGTGCCAGCAGTTTATCGGGGCAGGGAAGCTACGAGCAGTACTTC
cdr3_aa: CASSLSGQGSYEQYF

d_call: .
v_call: TRBV7-2
j_call: TRBJ2-3
clone_size: .
cdr3_nt: TGTGCCAGCAGCTTCGACACGAGCACAGATACGCAGTATTTT
cdr3_aa: CASSFDTSTDTQYF

d_call: .
v_call: TRBV9
j_call: TRBJ1-2
clone_size: few
cdr3_nt: TGTGCCAGCAGCGGCGGACAGCCTTATGGCTACACCTTC
cdr3_aa: CASSGGQPYGYTF

d_call: TRBD2
v_call: TRBV12-3/TRBV12-4
j_call: TRBJ2-5
clone_size: few
cdr3_nt: TGTGCCAGCAGTCTCCGCGGGACTACGGAGACCCAGTACTTC
cdr3_aa: CASSLRGTTETQYF

d_call: .
v_call: TRBV30
j_call: TRBJ1-6
clone_size: few
cdr3_nt: TGTGCCTGGAGTGCCCCGTTGGGGGTAGGATCACCCCTCCACTTT
cdr3_aa: CAWSAPLGVGSPLHF

d_call: .
v_call: TRBV12-3/TRBV12-4
j_call: TRBJ1-2
clone_size: .
cdr3_nt: TGTGCCAGCAGTCCCGGACACTATGGCTACACCTTC
cdr3_aa: CASSPGHYGYTF

d_call: .
v_call: TRBV28
j_call: TRBJ1-5
clone_size: medium-sized
cdr3_nt: TGTGCCAGCAGTTTATATGAGGTGATCTGGTCCAGGGATCAGCCCCAGCATTTT
cdr3_aa: CASSLYEVIWSRDQPQHF

d_call: .
v_call: TRBV28
j_call: TRBJ1-4
clone_size: few
cdr3_nt: TGTGCCAGCAGTTTGAAGGAAAAACTGTTTTTT
cdr3_aa: CASSLKEKLFF

d_call: .
v_call: TRBV19
j_call: TRBJ2-7
clone_size: few
cdr3_nt: TGTGCCAGTAGTATAGGAGGGGGGGCCTACGAGCAGTACTTC
cdr3_aa: CASSIGGGAYEQYF

d_call: TRBD2
v_call: TRBV6-6
j_call: TRBJ2-3
clone_size: .
cdr3_nt: TGTGCCAGCAGTTACTCTATCGCGGGGGGGCCCCCTTCAGATACGCAGTATTTT
cdr3_aa: CASSYSIAGGPPSDTQYF

d_call: .
v_call: TRBV7-3
j_call: TRBJ2-7
clone_size: .
cdr3_nt: TGTGCCAGCAGCCAAGTATCACACGAGCAGTACTTC
cdr3_aa: CASSQVSHEQYF

d_call: TRBD2
v_call: TRBV20-1
j_call: TRBJ2-1
clone_size: .
cdr3_nt: TGCAGTGCTAGGCATGCGGGAGGGACTTACAATGAGCAGTTCTTC
cdr3_aa: CSARHAGGTYNEQFF

d_call: TRBD2
v_call: TRBV5-8
j_call: TRBJ2-7
clone_size: few
cdr3_nt: TGTGCCAGCAGTGCTACTAGCGGGTTCTCCTACGAGCAGTACTTC
cdr3_aa: CASSATSGFSYEQYF

d_call: .
v_call: TRBV15
j_call: TRBJ1-6
clone_size: many
cdr3_nt: TGTGCCACCAGCAGAGAAGCGGGGAATTCACCCCTCCACTTT
cdr3_aa: CATSREAGNSPLHF

d_call: .
v_call: TRBV6-6
j_call: TRBJ2-1
clone_size: .
cdr3_nt: TGTGCCAGCAGTTACTCGTTGGTCCCCGGTTTTTCCTACAATGAGCAGTTCTTC
cdr3_aa: CASSYSLVPGFSYNEQFF

d_call: .
v_call: TRBV20-1
j_call: TRBJ2-7
clone_size: few
cdr3_nt: TGCAGTGCTACCCAGGAGGGGTCCCCTACCTACGAGCAGTACTTC
cdr3_aa: CSATQEGSPTYEQYF

d_call: .
v_call: TRBV19
j_call: TRBJ2-1
clone_size: .
cdr3_nt: TGTGCCAGTAACCCGTCCCCAGTCGATGAGCAGTTCTTC
cdr3_aa: CASNPSPVDEQFF

d_call: .
v_call: TRBV10-1
j_call: TRBJ2-6
clone_size: many
cdr3_nt: TGCGCCAGCAGTGAAGGCCGTCAATCTGGGGCCAACGTCCTGACTTTC
cdr3_aa: CASSEGRQSGANVLTF

d_call: .
v_call: TRBV2
j_call: TRBJ1-4
clone_size: .
cdr3_nt: TGTGCCAGCAGTGCAGGTCGGGGCACTAATGAAAAACTGTTTTTT
cdr3_aa: CASSAGRGTNEKLFF

d_call: TRBD1
v_call: TRBV28
j_call: TRBJ1-2
clone_size: few
cdr3_nt: TGTGCCAGCAGTTTAGGGCTAAGGGGGCACACCTTC
cdr3_aa: CASSLGLRGHTF

d_call: .
v_call: TRBV25-1
j_call: TRBJ1-2
clone_size: many
cdr3_nt: TGTGCCAGCAACAGCCTCTATGGCTACACCTTC
cdr3_aa: CASNSLYGYTF

d_call: .
v_call: TRBV12-3/TRBV12-4
j_call: TRBJ2-1
clone_size: .
cdr3_nt: TGTGCCAGCAGTCAAGACAGATATGAGCAGTTCTTC
cdr3_aa: CASSQDRYEQFF

d_call: TRBD1
v_call: TRBV6-5
j_call: TRBJ2-7
clone_size: .
cdr3_nt: TGTGCCAGCAGCAAGGACAGGGATGGCCACGAGCAGTACTTC
cdr3_aa: CASSKDRDGHEQYF

d_call: TRBD2
v_call: TRBV10-1
j_call: TRBJ2-2
clone_size: .
cdr3_nt: TGTGCCAGCAGTTTAATGGCTAGCGGCACCGGGGAGCTGTTTTTT
cdr3_aa: CASSLMASGTGELFF

d_call: .
v_call: TRBV19
j_call: TRBJ2-2
clone_size: few
cdr3_nt: TGTGCCAGTGGCAGGGCCGGGGAGCTGTTTTTT
cdr3_aa: CASGRAGELFF

d_call: TRBD2
v_call: TRBV3-1
j_call: TRBJ2-1
clone_size: .
cdr3_nt: TGTGCCAGCAGAGGGACTAGCGGGAGCTCCTACAATGAGCAGTTCTTC
cdr3_aa: CASRGTSGSSYNEQFF

d_call: .
v_call: TRBV2
j_call: TRBJ2-2
clone_size: few
cdr3_nt: TGTGCCAGCACCGAATCAGCCGGGGAGCTGTTTTTT
cdr3_aa: CASTESAGELFF

d_call: .
v_call: TRBV20-1
j_call: TRBJ2-6
clone_size: few
cdr3_nt: TGCAGTGCTAGAGACATTGCCCTGAGCTCTGGGGCCAACGTCCTGACTTTC
cdr3_aa: CSARDIALSSGANVLTF

d_call: .
v_call: TRBV19
j_call: TRBJ1-2
clone_size: .
cdr3_nt: TGTGCCAGTACTACAGGGCACTATGGCTACACCTTC
cdr3_aa: CASTTGHYGYTF

d_call: .
v_call: TRBV2
j_call: TRBJ2-5
clone_size: .
cdr3_nt: TGTGCCAGCAAGGCGACAGGAACTTACGGGACCCAGTACTTC
cdr3_aa: CASKATGTYGTQYF

d_call: .
v_call: TRBV6-2/TRBV6-3
j_call: TRBJ2-1
clone_size: few
cdr3_nt: TGTGCCAGCAGTTACCGGGGTAGCTCCTACAATGAGCAGTTCTTC
cdr3_aa: CASSYRGSSYNEQFF

d_call: TRBD2
v_call: TRBV14
j_call: TRBJ2-7
clone_size: .
cdr3_nt: TGTGCCAGCAGCGCCTTAGCGGGAGATGTTGAGCAGTACTTC
cdr3_aa: CASSALAGDVEQYF

d_call: .
v_call: TRBV28
j_call: TRBJ1-2
clone_size: .
cdr3_nt: TGTGCCACCGTAGGGGGATCTAACTATGGCTACACCTTC
cdr3_aa: CATVGGSNYGYTF

d_call: TRBD2
v_call: TRBV12-3/TRBV12-4
j_call: TRBJ2-1
clone_size: .
cdr3_nt: TGTGCCAGCAACCGACTAGCGGGGGGAAGCAATGAGCAGTTCTTC
cdr3_aa: CASNRLAGGSNEQFF

d_call: .
v_call: TRBV12-3/TRBV12-4
j_call: TRBJ1-5
clone_size: .
cdr3_nt: TGTGCCAGCAGTTCCACTAGCAATCAGCCCCAGCATTTT
cdr3_aa: CASSSTSNQPQHF

d_call: .
v_call: TRBV30
j_call: TRBJ2-2
clone_size: .
cdr3_nt: TGTGCCTGGAGTGTACAGGTCGACGGGGAGCTGTTTTTT
cdr3_aa: CAWSVQVDGELFF

d_call: .
v_call: TRBV6-5
j_call: TRBJ2-7
clone_size: few
cdr3_nt: TGTGCCAGCCATTCGAGGTACGAGCAGTACTTC
cdr3_aa: CASHSRYEQYF

d_call: .
v_call: TRBV27
j_call: TRBJ2-1
clone_size: .
cdr3_nt: TGTGCCAGCAGTGAGGAAAGGTGGGCGGGCTCCTCTTTC
cdr3_aa: CASSEERWAGSSF

d_call: TRBD1
v_call: TRBV7-2
j_call: TRBJ1-1
clone_size: many
cdr3_nt: TGTGCCAGCAGCCCACTTAACAGGGGTAGGAGGACTGAAGCTTTCTTT
cdr3_aa: CASSPLNRGRRTEAFF

d_call: TRBD2
v_call: TRBV28
j_call: TRBJ2-3
clone_size: .
cdr3_nt: TGTGCCAGCAGTTTAGGACTAGCCACCGGGCTTGATACGCAGTATTTT
cdr3_aa: CASSLGLATGLDTQYF

d_call: .
v_call: TRBV6-5
j_call: TRBJ1-6
clone_size: .
cdr3_nt: TGTGCCAGCAGTTACGACGGTGGGGGACATAATTCACCCCTCCACTTT
cdr3_aa: CASSYDGGGHNSPLHF

d_call: .
v_call: TRBV9
j_call: TRBJ2-2
clone_size: many
cdr3_nt: TGTGCCAGCAGCGTAGTCACCGGGGAGCTGTTTTTT
cdr3_aa: CASSVVTGELFF

d_call: .
v_call: TRBV2
j_call: TRBJ2-1
clone_size: .
cdr3_nt: TGTGCCAGCAGAATTGGGGGTTTCAATGAGCAGTTCTTC
cdr3_aa: CASRIGGFNEQFF

d_call: TRBD1
v_call: TRBV12-5
j_call: TRBJ2-5
clone_size: .
cdr3_nt: TGTGCTAGTGGTCCCGGGACAGAAGAGACCCAGTACTTC
cdr3_aa: CASGPGTEETQYF

d_call: .
v_call: TRBV20-1
j_call: TRBJ2-5
clone_size: .
cdr3_nt: TGCAGTGCTAGAGTTCCGCTAGCAACAAGGGAGACCCAGTACTTC
cdr3_aa: CSARVPLATRETQYF

d_call: .
v_call: TRBV20-1
j_call: TRBJ1-2
clone_size: .
cdr3_nt: TGCAGTGCGGGTACGCCGCAGGGGAACTATGGCTACACCTTC
cdr3_aa: CSAGTPQGNYGYTF

d_call: .
v_call: TRBV27
j_call: TRBJ1-1
clone_size: .
cdr3_nt: TGTGCCAGCAGTTTACGGGGCGGCAGGGCGAACACTGAAGCTTTCTTT
cdr3_aa: CASSLRGGRANTEAFF

d_call: TRBD2
v_call: TRBV28
j_call: TRBJ2-5
clone_size: .
cdr3_nt: TGTGCCAGCAGGCCGGGGGGACCACGGGGGACCCAGTACTTC
cdr3_aa: CASRPGGPRGTQYF

d_call: .
v_call: TRBV2
j_call: TRBJ2-7
clone_size: .
cdr3_nt: TGTGCCAGCAGTGAAAAGTTAAGTGCCTACGAGCAGTACTTC
cdr3_aa: CASSEKLSAYEQYF

d_call: .
v_call: TRBV27
j_call: TRBJ1-2
clone_size: .
cdr3_nt: TGTGCCAGCAGTTTAACTGCTTCTTATGGCTACACCTTC
cdr3_aa: CASSLTASYGYTF